These T cell receptor beta chains were read from a single sample in a study of control samples from healthy donors and cancer patients. Method: immunoSEQ multiplex PCR; TCRdb's copy keeps in-frame clones and lacks some. The table has over 120,000 clones, roughly 94% seen once. The sample consisted of PBMCs. The receptors stem from a man in his 60s with colorectal cancer. The conserved cysteine and the conserved F or W are not part of the CDR3 here.

v_gene	j_gene	CDR3aa
TRBV4-3	TRBJ1-5	ASSQDQNQPQH
TRBV14	TRBJ2-3	ASSQDPGDTQY
TRBV18	TRBJ1-1	ASSPPTGGGNLAEAF
TRBV28	TRBJ2-5	ASSTGQAQETQY
TRBV29-1	TRBJ2-1	SVAKPHEQF
TRBV6-5	TRBJ2-4	ASSYSGQGSDIQY
TRBV27	TRBJ1-1	ASSSQAAQAF
TRBV27	TRBJ2-1	ASSFQGGVNEQF
TRBV7-2	TRBJ1-2	ASSLGPTGIGYT
TRBV5-1	TRBJ2-7	ASSSGQGAYEQY
TRBV18	TRBJ2-1	ASSRGNVGEQF
TRBV5-5	TRBJ1-2	ASRKQGIDGYT
TRBV28	TRBJ1-1	ASDSASGSGTEAF
TRBV5-4	TRBJ1-2	ASSHPRGDYT
TRBV11-2	TRBJ1-4	ASSLVARDAANEKLF
TRBV20-1	TRBJ2-7	SASVTQKAYEQY
TRBV7-9	TRBJ1-4	ASSLMPGSSTNEKLF
TRBV18	TRBJ2-7	ASSALGQTSGTYEQY
TRBV4-1	TRBJ2-4	ASSLGTGWNIQY
TRBV7-2	TRBJ1-3	ASSPGTGSGNTIY
TRBV27	TRBJ2-7	ASSARTGAPYEQY
TRBV5-6	TRBJ2-5	ASSPSLASGYETQY
TRBV30	TRBJ1-2	AWSPQGAYGYT
TRBV19	TRBJ1-6	ASSIKKDSPLH
TRBV10-2	TRBJ2-1	ASSENNEQF
TRBV6-5	TRBJ2-5	ASSYSGQGARETQY
TRBV7-2	TRBJ2-7	ASSASGSSAYEQY
TRBV7-9	TRBJ2-5	ASSSGGAETQY
TRBV10-2	TRBJ1-6	ASSGTGEVSPLH
TRBV10-3	TRBJ1-5	AISDSNQPQH
TRBV12-3/TRBV12-4	TRBJ1-1	ASSTVEEAEAF
TRBV12-3/TRBV12-4	TRBJ2-5	ASSPGLAETQY
TRBV19	TRBJ2-2	ASSTTWGTGELF
TRBV18	TRBJ2-7	ASSPLGSGRSYEQY
TRBV4-1	TRBJ1-1	ASSQAVRGNTEAF
TRBV6-5	TRBJ2-3	ASSFGGTTDTQY
TRBV19	TRBJ1-5	ATQPSGTGYSNQPQH
TRBV7-2	TRBJ1-2	ASSLVSETNYGYT
TRBV28	TRBJ2-5	ASSLTGETQY
TRBV7-9	TRBJ2-5	ASSLVGPGETQY
TRBV6-5	TRBJ2-3	ASSSPSGGTDTQY